This T cell receptor (beta chain) originates from a study of blood T cell repertoires in COVID-19. Turning to the study itself: Specimens from acute and convalescent COVID-19 originated in the United States, Italy and Spain. T cells, B-cell-depleted T cells, or PBMCs supplied cDNA or gDNA.

TCRdb keeps only in-frame clones here, not all; method: immunoSEQ multiplex PCR. Of 250,000 to 300,000 clones in the sample, less than 90% were seen once. After removal of 5 bases from V and 4 bases from J, the junction contained 3 bases not matched to a gene. Germline V gene data show CDR1 as MNHEY and CDR2 as SVGAGI. This CDR3 spans 13 amino acids. The chain carries TRBV6-5 and TRBJ1-2; 8 positions match TRBD1. The source material was peripheral blood. This sequence originates from a man between 60 and 70 years old with acute or convalescent COVID-19. CDR3 nucleotide sequence: TGTGCCAGCAGTCCCACAGGGGGCTATGGCTACACCTTC. This codes for CASSPTGGYGYTF.